This T cell receptor (beta chain) appears in the sequencing data of a study of T-cell memory formation after mild COVID-19. This clonotype was picked up many times. This CDR3 contains 16 residues. Germline CDR1 and CDR2: KGHSH and LQKENI. V gave up 3 bases and J gave up 3 bases, with 14 bases separating them. From the 5' RACE reads, TCRdb called clonotypes with MiXCR, one entry per CDR3 protein. Of 13,000 or so distinct CDR3 sequences in the sample, more than 10% were seen once. V gene TRBV18 combines with J gene TRBJ2-2, with D perhaps matching TRBD1 or TRBD2 (6 bases each). The TCR sequence derives from an adult woman who had mild COVID-19 (a few samples of this study predate the infection). Cell type and time point are not known. The sample comprised PBMCs or a T cell subset sorted from them (not recorded which). CDR3: CASSPIGGTDTGELFF. The CDR3 nucleotides read TGTGCCAGCTCACCTATCGGGGGCACGGACACCGGGGAGCTGTTTTTT.